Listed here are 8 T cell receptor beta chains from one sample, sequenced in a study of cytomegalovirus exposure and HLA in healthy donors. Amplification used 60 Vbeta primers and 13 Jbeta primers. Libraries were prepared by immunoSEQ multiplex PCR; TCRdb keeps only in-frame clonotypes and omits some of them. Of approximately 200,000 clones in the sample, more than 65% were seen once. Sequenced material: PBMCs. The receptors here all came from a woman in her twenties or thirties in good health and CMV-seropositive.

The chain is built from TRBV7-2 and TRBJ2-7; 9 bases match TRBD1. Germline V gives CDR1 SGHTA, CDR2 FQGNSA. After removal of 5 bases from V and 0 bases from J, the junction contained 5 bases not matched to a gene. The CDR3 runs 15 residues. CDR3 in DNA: TGTGCCAGCAGCCCGGACAGGGGCAGCTCCTACGAGCAGTACTTC. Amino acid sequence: CASSPDRGSSYEQYF. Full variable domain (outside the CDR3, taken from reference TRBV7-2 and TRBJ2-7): GAGVSQSPSNKVTEKGKDVELRCDPISGHTALYWYRQSLGQGLEFLIYFQGNSAPDKSGLPSDRFSAERTGGSVSTLTIQRTQQEDSAVYLCASSPDRGSSYEQYFGPGTRLTVT.

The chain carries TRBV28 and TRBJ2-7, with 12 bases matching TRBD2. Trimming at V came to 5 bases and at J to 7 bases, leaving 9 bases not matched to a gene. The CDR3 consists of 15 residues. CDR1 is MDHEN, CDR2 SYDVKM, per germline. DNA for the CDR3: TGTGCCAGCAGTCCACTAGCGGGAGGCCGCGGGGAGCAGTACTTC. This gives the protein CASSPLAGGRGEQYF.

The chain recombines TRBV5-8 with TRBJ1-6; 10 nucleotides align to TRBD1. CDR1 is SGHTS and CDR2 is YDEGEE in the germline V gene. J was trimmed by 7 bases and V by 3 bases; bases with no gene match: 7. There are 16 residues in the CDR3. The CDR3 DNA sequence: TGTGCCAGCAGCTCGGGACAGGGGACGGGGAATTCACCCCTCCACTTT. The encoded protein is CASSSGQGTGNSPLHF. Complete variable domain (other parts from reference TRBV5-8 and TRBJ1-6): EAGVTQSPTHLIKTRGQQATLRCSPISGHTSVYWYQQALGLGLQFLLWYDEGEERNRGNFPPRFSGRQFPNYSSELNVNALELEDSALYLCASSSGQGTGNSPLHFGNGTRLTVT.

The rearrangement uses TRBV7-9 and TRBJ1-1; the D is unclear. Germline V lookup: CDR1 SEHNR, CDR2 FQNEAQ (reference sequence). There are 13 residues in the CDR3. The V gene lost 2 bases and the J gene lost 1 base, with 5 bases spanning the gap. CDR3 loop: CASSLSGNTEAFF. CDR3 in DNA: TGTGCCAGCAGCTTATCAGGGAACACTGAAGCTTTCTTT.

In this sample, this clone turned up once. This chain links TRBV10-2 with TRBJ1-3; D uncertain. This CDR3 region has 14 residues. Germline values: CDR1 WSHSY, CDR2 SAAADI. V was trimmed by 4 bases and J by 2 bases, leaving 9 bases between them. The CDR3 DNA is TGCGCCAGCAGTGTGACTATAACTGGAAACACCATATATTTT. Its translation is CASSVTITGNTIYF.

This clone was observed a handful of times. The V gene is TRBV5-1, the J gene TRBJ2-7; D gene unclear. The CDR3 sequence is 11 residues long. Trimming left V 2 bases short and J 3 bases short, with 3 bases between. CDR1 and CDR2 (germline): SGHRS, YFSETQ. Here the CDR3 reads CASSFNYEQYF. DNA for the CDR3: TGCGCCAGCAGCTTCAACTACGAGCAGTACTTC.

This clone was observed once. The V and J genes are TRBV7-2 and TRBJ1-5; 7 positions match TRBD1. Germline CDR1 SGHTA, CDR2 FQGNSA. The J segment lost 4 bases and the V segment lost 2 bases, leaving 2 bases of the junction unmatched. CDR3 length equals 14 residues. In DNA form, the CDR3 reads TGTGCCAGCAGCTTAAGACAGGGAAATCAGCCCCAGCATTTT. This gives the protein CASSLRQGNQPQHF.

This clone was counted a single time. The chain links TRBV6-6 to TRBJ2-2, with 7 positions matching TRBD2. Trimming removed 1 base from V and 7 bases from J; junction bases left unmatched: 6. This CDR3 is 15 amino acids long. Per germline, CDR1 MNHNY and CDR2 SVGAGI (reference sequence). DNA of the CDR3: TGTGCCAGCAGTTACTGGCGGGAGAGGGGCGGGGAGCTGTTTTTT. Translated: CASSYWRERGGELFF.